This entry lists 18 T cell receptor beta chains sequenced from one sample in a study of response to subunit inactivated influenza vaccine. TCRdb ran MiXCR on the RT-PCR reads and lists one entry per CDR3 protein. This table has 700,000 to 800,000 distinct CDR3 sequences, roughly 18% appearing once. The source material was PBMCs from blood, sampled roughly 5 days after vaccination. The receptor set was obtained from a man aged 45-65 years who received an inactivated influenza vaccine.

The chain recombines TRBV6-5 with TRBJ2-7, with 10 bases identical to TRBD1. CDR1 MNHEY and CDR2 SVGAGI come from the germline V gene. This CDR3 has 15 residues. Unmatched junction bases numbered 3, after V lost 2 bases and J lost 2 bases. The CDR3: CASSYTGTGAYEQYF. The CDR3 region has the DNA TGTGCCAGCAGTTACACCGGGACAGGGGCCTACGAGCAGTACTTC.

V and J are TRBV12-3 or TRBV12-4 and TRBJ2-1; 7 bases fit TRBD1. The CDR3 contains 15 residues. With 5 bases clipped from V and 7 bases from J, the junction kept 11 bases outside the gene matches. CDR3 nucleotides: TGTGCCAGCAGTCCAGGGGGAGCCTTGGTAAATGAGCAGTTCTTC. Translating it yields CASSPGGALVNEQFF.

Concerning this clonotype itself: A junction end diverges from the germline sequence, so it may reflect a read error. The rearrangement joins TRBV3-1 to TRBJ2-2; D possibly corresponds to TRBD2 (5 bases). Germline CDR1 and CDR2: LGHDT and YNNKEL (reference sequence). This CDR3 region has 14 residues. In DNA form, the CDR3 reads TGTGCCAGCAGCCGGACGGGGAACACCTGGGAGCTGTTTTTT. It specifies CASSRTGNTWELFF.

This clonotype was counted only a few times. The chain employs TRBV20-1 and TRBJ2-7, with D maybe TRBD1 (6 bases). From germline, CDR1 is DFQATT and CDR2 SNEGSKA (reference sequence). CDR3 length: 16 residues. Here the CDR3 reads CRAGRLQGIGRYEQYF. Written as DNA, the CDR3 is TGCAGGGCCGGAAGACTACAGGGAATTGGTCGTTACGAGCAGTACTTC.

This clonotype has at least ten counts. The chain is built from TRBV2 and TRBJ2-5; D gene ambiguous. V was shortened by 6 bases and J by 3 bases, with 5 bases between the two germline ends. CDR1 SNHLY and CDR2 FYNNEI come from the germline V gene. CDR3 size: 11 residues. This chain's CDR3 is CASSEKETQYF. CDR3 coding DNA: TGTGCCAGCAGCGAAAAAGAGACCCAGTACTTC.

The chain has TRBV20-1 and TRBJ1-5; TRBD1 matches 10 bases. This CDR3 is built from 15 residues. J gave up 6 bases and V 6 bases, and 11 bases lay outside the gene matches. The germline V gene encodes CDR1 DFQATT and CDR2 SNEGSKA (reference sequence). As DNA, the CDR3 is TGCAGTGCAATGACAGGGGGCGCGATTGGTCAGCCCCAGCATTTT. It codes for CSAMTGGAIGQPQHF.

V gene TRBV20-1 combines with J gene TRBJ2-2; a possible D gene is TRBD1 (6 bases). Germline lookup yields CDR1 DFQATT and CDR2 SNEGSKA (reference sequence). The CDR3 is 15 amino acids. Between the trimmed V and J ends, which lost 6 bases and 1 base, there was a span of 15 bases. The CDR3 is CSAPLGGQNTGELFF. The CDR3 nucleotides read TGCAGTGCCCCATTAGGGGGACAGAACACCGGGGAGCTGTTTTTT.

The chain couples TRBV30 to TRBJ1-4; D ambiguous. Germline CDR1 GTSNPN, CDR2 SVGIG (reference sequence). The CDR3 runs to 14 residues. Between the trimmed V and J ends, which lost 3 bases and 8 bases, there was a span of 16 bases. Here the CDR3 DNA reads TGTGCCTGGAGGAGGAAACTGAGTGGCGAAAAACTGTTTTTT. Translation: CAWRRKLSGEKLFF.

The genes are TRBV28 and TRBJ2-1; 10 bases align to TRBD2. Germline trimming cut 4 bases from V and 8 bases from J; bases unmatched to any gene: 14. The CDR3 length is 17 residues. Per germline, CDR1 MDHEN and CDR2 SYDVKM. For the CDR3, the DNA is TGTGCCAGCAGTTCCCCCAGGAGCGGGAGGGCTAGGGATGAGCAGTTCTTC. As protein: CASSSPRSGRARDEQFF.

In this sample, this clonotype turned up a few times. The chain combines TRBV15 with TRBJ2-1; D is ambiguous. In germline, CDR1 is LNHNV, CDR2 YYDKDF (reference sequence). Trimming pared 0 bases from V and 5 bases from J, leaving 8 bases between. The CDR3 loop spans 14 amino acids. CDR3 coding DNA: TGTGCCACCAGCAGAGATCACTGGGACAATGAGCAGTTCTTC. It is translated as CATSRDHWDNEQFF.

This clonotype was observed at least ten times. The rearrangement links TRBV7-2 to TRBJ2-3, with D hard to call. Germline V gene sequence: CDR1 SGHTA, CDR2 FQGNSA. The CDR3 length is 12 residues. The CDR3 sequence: CAVQPFTDTQYF. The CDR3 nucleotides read TGTGCAGTTCAGCCGTTCACAGATACGCAGTATTTT.

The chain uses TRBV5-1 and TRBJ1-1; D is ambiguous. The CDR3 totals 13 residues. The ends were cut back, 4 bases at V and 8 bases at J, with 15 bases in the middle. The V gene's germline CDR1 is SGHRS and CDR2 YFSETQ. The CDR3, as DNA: TGCGCCAGCAGCGAGGAAGGTGGCCGGGAAGCTTTCTTT. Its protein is CASSEEGGREAFF.

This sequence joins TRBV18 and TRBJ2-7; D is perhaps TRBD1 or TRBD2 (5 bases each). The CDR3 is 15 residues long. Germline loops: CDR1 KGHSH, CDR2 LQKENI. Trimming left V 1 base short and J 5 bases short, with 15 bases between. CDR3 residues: CASSPLTGRGDEQYF. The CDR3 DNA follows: TGTGCCAGCTCACCACTAACAGGCCGAGGGGACGAGCAGTACTTC.

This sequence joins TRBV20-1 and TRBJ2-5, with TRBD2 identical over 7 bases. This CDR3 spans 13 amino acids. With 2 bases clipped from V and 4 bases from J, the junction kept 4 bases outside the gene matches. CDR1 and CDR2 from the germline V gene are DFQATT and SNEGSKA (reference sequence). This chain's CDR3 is CSARTPSGETQYF. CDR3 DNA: TGCAGTGCTAGAACTCCTAGCGGAGAGACCCAGTACTTC.

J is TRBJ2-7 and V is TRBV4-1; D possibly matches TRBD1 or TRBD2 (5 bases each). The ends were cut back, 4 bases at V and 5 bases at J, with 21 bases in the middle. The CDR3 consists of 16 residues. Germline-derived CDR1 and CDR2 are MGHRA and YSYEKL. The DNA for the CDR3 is TGCGCCAGCAGCCCCTGGAAGACCGCGAGGGGAGACGAGCAGTACTTC. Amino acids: CASSPWKTARGDEQYF.

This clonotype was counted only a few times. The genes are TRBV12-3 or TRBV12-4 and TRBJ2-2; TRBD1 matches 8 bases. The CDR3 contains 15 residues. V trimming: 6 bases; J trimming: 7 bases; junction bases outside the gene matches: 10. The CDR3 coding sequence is TGTGCCAGCAGATTAAGGACAGGGTCGGGCGGGGAGCTGTTTTTT. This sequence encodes CASRLRTGSGGELFF.

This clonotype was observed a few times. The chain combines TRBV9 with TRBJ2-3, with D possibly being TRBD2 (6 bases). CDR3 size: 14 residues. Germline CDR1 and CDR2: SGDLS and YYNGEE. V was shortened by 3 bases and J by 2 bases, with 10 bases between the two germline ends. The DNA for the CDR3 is TGTGCCAGCAGCGCGGGACTCACCACAGATACGCAGTATTTT. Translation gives CASSAGLTTDTQYF.

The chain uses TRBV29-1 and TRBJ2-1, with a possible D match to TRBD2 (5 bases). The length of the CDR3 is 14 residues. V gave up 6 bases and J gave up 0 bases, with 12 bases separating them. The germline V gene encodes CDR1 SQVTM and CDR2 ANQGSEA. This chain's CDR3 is CSVLTGSSYNEQFF. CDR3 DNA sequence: TGCAGCGTCCTTACGGGGAGCTCCTACAATGAGCAGTTCTTC.